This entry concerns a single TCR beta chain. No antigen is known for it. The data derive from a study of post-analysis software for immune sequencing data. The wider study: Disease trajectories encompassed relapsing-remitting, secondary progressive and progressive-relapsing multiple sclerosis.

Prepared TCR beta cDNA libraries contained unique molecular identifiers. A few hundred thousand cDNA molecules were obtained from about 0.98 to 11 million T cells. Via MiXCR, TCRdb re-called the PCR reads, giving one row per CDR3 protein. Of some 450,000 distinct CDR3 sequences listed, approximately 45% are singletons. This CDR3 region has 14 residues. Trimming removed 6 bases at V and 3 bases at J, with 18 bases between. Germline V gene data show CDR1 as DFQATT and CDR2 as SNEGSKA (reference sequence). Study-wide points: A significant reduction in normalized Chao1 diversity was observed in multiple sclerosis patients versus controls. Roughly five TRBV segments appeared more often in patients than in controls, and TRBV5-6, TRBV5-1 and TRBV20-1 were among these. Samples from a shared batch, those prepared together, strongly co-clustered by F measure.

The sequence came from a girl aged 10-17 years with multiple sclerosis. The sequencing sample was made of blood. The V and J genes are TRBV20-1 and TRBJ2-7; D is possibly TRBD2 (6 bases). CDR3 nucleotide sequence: TGCAGTGCGCTAGCGAGGGAGGTGGACTACGAGCAGTACTTC. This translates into CSALAREVDYEQYF.